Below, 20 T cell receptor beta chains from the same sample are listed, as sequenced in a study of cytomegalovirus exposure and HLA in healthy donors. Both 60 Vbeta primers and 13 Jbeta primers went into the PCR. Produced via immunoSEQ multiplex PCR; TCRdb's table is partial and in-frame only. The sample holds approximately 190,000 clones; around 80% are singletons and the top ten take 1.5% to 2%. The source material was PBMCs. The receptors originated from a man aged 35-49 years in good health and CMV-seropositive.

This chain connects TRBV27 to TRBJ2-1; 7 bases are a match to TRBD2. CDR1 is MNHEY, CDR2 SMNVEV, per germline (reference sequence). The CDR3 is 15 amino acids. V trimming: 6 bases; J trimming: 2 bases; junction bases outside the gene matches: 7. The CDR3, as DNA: TGTGCCAGCAGGATCGGGGGGATCCCCTACAATGAGCAGTTCTTC. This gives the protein CASRIGGIPYNEQFF.

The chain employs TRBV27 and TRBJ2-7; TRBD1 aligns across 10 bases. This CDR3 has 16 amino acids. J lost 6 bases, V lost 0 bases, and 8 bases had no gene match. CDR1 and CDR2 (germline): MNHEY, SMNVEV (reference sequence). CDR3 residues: CASSLSAGTGEAEQYF. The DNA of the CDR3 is TGTGCCAGCAGTTTATCGGCTGGGACAGGGGAGGCCGAGCAGTACTTC.

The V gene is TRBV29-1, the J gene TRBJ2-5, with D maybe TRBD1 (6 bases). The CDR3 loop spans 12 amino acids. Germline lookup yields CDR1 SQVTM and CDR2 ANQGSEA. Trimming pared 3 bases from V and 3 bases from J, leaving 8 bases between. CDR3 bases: TGCAGCGTTGACCCAGGGGAAGAGACCCAGTACTTC. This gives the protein CSVDPGEETQYF.

Here the CDR3 reads CAPGGSGANVLTF. The CDR3 coding sequence is TGTGCACCGGGGGGCTCTGGGGCCAACGTCCTGACTTTC. This chain uses TRBV15 with TRBJ2-6, with 7 positions matching TRBD2. The CDR3 has 13 amino acids. Germline V gene data show CDR1 as LNHNV and CDR2 as YYDKDF (reference sequence).

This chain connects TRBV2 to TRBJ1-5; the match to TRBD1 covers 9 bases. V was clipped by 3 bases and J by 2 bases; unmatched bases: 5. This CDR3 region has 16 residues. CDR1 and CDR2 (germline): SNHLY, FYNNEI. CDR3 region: CASSDRDRGGNQPQHF. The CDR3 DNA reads TGTGCCAGCAGTGATCGTGACAGGGGGGGCAATCAGCCCCAGCATTTT.

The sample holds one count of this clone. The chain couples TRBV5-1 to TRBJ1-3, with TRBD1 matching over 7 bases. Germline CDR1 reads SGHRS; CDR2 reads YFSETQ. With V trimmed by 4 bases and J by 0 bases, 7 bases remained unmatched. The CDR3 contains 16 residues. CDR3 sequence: CASSTDRAYSGNTIYF. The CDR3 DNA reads TGCGCCAGCAGCACCGACAGGGCCTACTCTGGAAACACCATATATTTT.

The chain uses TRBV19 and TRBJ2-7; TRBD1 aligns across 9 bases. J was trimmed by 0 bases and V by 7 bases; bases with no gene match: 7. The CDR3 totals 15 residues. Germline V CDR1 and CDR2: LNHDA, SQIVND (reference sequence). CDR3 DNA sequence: TGTGCCAGTACCTCGGGACAGGGAAGCTCCTACGAGCAGTACTTC. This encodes CASTSGQGSSYEQYF.

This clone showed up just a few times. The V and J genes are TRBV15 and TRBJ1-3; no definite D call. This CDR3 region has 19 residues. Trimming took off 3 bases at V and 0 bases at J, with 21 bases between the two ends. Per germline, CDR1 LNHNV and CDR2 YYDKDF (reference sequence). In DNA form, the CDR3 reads TGTGCCACCAGCAGGGTGGGCACAGAGGGAAAAAACTCTGGAAACACCATATATTTT. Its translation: CATSRVGTEGKNSGNTIYF.

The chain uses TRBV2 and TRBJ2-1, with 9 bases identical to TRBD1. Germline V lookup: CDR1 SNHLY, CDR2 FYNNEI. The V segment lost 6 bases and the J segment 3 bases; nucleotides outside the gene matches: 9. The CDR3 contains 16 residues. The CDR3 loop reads CASRSGQGGGYNEQFF. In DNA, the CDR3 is TGTGCCAGCAGATCGGGACAGGGAGGGGGCTACAATGAGCAGTTCTTC.

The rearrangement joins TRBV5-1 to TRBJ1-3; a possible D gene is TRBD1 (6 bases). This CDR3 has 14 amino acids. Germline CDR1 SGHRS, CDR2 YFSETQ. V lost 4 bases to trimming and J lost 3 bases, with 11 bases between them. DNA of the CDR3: TGCGCCAGCAGCCAGGGGCAGGTTGGAAACACCATATATTTT. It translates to CASSQGQVGNTIYF. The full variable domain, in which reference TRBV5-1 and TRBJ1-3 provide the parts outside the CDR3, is KAGVTQTPRYLIKTRGQQVTLSCSPISGHRSVSWYQQTPGQGLQFLFEYFSETQRNKGNFPGRFSGRQFSNSRSEMNVSTLELGDSALYLCASSQGQVGNTIYFGEGSWLTVV.

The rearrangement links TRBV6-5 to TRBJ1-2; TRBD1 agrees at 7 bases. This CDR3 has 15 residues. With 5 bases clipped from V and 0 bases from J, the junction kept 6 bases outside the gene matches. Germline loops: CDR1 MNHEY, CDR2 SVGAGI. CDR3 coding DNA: TGTGCCAGCAGTCAGGGGGGCCAGGCTAACTATGGCTACACCTTC. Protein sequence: CASSQGGQANYGYTF.

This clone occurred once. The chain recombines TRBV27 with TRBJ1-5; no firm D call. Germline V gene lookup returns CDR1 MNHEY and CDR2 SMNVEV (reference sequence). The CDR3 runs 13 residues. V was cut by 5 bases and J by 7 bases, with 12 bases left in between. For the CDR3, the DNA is TGTGCCAGCAGTCACGATGCGCGGCAGCCCCAGCATTTT. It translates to CASSHDARQPQHF.

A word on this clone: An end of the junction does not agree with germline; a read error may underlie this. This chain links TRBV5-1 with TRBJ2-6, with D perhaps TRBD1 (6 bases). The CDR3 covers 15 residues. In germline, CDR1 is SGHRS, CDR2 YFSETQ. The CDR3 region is CASSSGTTGANGLTF. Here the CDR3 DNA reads TGCGCCAGCAGCTCCGGGACAACTGGGGCCAACGGCCTGACTTTC.

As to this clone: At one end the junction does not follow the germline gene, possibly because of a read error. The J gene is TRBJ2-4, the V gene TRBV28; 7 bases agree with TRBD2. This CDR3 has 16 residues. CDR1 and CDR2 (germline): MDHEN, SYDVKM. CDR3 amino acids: CASSNGGGVAKNSQYF. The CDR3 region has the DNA TGTGCCAGCAGCAATGGGGGAGGGGTAGCCAAAAACAGTCAGTACTTC.

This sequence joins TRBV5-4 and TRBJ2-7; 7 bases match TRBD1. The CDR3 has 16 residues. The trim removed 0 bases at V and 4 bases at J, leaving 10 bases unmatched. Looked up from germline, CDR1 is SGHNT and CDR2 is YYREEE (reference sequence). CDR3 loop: CASSLVSATGLYEQYF. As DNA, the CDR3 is TGTGCCAGCAGCTTGGTATCAGCGACAGGGTTGTACGAGCAGTACTTC.

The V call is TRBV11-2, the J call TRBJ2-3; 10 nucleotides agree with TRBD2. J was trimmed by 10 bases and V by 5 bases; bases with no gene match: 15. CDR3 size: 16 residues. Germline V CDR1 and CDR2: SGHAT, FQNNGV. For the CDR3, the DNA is TGTGCCAGCAGCATGCAAGCGGGAGGGAACGGCCGGGCGCAGTATTTT. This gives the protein CASSMQAGGNGRAQYF.

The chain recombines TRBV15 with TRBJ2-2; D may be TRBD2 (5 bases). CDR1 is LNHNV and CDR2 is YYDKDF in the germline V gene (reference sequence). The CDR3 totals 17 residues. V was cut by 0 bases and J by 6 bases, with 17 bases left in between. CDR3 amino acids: CATSRDHPGILAGELFF. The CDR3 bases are TGTGCCACCAGCAGAGATCACCCGGGGATTCTAGCCGGGGAGCTGTTTTTT.

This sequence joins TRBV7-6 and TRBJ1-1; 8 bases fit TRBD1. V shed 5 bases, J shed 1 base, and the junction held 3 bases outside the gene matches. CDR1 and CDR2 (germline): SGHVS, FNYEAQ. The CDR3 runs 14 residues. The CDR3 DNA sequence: TGTGCCAGCAGCCTTGGGACAGGGAACACTGAAGCTTTCTTT. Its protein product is CASSLGTGNTEAFF.

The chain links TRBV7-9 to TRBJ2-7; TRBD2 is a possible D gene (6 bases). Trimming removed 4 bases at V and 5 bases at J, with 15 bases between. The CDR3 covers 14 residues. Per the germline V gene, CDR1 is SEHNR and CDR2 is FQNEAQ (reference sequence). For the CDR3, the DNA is TGTGCCAGCAGCTCCATGGGACTTATAAACGAGCAGTACTTC. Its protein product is CASSSMGLINEQYF.

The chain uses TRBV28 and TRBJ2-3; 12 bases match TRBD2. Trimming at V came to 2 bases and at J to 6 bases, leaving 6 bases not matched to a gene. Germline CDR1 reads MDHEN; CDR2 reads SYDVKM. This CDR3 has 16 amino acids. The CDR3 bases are TGTGCCAGCAGTTTAAGACTAGCGGGAGTTGCCGATACGCAGTATTTT. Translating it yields CASSLRLAGVADTQYF.